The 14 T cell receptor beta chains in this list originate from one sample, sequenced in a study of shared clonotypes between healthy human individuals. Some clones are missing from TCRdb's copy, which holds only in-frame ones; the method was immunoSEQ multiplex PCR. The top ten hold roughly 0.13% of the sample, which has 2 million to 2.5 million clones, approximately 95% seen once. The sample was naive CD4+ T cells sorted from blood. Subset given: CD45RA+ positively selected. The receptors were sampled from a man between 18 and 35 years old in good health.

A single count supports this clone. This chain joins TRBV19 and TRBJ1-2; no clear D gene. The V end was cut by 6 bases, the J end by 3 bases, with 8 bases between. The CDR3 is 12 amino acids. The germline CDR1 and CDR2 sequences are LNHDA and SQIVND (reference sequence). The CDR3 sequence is CASRNDHYGYTF. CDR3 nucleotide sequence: TGTGCCAGTAGGAACGACCACTATGGCTACACCTTC.

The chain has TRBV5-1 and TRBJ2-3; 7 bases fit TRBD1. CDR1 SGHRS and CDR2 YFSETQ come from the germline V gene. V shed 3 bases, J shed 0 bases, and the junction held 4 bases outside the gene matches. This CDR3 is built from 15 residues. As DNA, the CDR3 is TGCGCCAGCAGCTCCCGGGACAGAAGCACAGATACGCAGTATTTT. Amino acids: CASSSRDRSTDTQYF.

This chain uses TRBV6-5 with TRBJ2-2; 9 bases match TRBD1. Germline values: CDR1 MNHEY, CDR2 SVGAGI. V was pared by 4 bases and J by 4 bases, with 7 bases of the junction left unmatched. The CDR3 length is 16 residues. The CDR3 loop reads CASSSQTGGRTGELFF. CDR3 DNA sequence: TGTGCCAGCAGTTCCCAGACAGGGGGTCGCACCGGGGAGCTGTTTTTT.

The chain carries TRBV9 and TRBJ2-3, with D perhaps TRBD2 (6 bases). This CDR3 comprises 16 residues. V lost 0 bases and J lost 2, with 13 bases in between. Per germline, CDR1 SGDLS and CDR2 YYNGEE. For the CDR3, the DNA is TGTGCCAGCAGCGTAGGGGCTAGCGAGGACACAGATACGCAGTATTTT. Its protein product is CASSVGASEDTDTQYF.

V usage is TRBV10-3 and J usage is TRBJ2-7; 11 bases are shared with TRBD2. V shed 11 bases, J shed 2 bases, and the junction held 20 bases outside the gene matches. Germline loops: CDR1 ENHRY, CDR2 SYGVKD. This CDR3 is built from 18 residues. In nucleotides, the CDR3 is TGTGCCTCCGGATCCAGTCCCATCGGGACTAGCGGAACCTACGAGCAGTACTTC. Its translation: CASGSSPIGTSGTYEQYF.

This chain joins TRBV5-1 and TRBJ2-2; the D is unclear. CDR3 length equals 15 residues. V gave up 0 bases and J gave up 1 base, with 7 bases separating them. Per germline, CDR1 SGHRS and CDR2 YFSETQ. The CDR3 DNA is TGCGCCAGCAGCTTGGGGCTAGGGAACACCGGGGAGCTGTTTTTT. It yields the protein CASSLGLGNTGELFF.

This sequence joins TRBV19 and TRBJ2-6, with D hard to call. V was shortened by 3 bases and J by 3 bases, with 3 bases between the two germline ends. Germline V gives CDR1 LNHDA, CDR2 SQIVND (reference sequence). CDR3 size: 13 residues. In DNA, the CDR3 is TGTGCCAGTAGTATTCTTGGGGCCAACGTCCTGACTTTC. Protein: CASSILGANVLTF.

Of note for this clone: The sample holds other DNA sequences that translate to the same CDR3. In nucleotides, the CDR3 is TGTGCCAGCAGCTTGGACAGGGGCTACGAGCAGTACTTC. Its protein product is CASSLDRGYEQYF. The J gene is TRBJ2-7, the V gene TRBV7-8, with 9 bases matching TRBD1. After removal of 3 bases from V and 3 bases from J, the junction contained 0 bases not matched to a gene. CDR1 is SGHVS and CDR2 is FQNEAQ in the germline V gene. CDR3 length: 13 residues. Full variable domain (outside the CDR3, taken from reference TRBV7-8 and TRBJ2-7): GAGVSQSPRYKVAKRGQDVALRCDPISGHVSLFWYQQALGQGPEFLTYFQNEAQLDKSGLPSDRFFAERPEGSVSTLKIQRTQQEDSAVYLCASSLDRGYEQYFGPGTRLTVT.

CDR3 nucleotides: TGTGCCAGCAGCTTGAGTCTAGGGGAAGAAGGCGGCTACACCTTC. Amino acid sequence: CASSLSLGEEGGYTF. This chain links TRBV5-6 with TRBJ1-2; weak D call: TRBD1 (5 bases). This CDR3 comprises 15 residues. CDR1 is SGHDT, CDR2 YYEEEE, per germline. V lost 1 base to trimming and J lost 8 bases, with 18 bases between them.

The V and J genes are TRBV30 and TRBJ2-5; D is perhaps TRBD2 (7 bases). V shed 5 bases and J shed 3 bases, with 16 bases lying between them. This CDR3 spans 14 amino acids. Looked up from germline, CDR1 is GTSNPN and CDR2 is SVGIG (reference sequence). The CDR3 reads CAWGRGPGEETQYF. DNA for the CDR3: TGTGCCTGGGGGCGGGGGCCTGGGGAAGAGACCCAGTACTTC.

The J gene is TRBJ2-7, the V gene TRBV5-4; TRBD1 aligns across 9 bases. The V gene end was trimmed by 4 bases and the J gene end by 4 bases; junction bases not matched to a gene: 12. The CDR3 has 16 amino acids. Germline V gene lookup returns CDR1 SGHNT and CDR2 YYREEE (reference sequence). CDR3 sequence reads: CASSRAGTGTVYEQYF. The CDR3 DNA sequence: TGTGCCAGCAGCCGAGCCGGGACAGGGACAGTATACGAGCAGTACTTC.

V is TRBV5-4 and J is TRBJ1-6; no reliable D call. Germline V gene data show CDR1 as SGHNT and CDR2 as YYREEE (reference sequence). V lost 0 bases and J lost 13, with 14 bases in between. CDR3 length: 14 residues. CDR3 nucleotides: TGTGCCAGCAGCTTGGAAGGGTCTCCTATCCCCCTCCACTTT. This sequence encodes CASSLEGSPIPLHF.

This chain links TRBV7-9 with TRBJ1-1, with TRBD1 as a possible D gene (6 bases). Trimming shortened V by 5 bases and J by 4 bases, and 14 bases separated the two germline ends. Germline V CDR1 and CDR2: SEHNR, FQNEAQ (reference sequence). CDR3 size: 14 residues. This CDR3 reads CASSRDRLGTEAFF. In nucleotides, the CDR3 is TGTGCCAGCAGCCGAGACAGGCTGGGCACTGAAGCTTTCTTT.

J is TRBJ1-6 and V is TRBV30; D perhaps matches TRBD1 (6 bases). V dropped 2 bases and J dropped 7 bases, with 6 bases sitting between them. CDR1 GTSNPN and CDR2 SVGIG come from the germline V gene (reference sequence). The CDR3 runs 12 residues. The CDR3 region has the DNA TGTGCCTGGAGTCAGGGGAATTCACCCCTCCACTTT. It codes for CAWSQGNSPLHF.